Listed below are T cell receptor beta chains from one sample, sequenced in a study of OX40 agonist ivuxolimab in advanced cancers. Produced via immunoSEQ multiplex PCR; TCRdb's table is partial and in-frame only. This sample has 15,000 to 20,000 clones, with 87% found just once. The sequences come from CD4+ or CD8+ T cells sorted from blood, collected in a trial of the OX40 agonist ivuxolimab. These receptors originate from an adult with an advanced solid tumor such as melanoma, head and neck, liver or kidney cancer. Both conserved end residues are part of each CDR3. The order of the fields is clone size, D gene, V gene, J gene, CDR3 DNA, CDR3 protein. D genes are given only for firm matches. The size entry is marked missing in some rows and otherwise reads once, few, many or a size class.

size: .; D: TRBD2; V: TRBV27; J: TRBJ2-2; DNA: TGTGCCAGCAGTTTGGTCCTCGGCGGGGGGTACACCGGGGAGCTGTTTTTT; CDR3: CASSLVLGGGYTGELFF
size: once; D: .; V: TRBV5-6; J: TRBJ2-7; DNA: TGTGCCAGCAGCGCCGGAAGCTCCTACGAGCAGTACTTC; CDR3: CASSAGSSYEQYF
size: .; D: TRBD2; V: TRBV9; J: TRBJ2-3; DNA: TGTGCCAGCAGCGTAAGCGGGGGGAAAGATACGCAGTATTTT; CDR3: CASSVSGGKDTQYF
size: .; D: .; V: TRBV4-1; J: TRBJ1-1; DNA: TGCGCCAGCAGCCAAGAACGGATTGGGGGTTGGACTGAAGCTTTCTTT; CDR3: CASSQERIGGWTEAFF
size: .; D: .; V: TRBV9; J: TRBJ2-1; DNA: TGTGCCAGCAGCCTCTCGTCCAATGAGCAGTTCTTC; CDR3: CASSLSSNEQFF
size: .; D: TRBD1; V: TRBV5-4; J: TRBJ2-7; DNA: TGTGCCAGCAGCCCGGGTGGGACAGGGGTCCACGAGCAGTACTTC; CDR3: CASSPGGTGVHEQYF
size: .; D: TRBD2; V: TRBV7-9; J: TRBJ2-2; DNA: TGTGCCAGCAGCTTGGGGAGGGTCACCGGGGAGCTGTTTTTT; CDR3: CASSLGRVTGELFF
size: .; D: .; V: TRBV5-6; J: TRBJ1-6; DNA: TGTGCCAGCAGCCTAGGAGGTTCACCCCTCCACTTT; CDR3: CASSLGGSPLHF
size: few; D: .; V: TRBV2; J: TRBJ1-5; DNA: TGTGCCAGCAGTGAAGTCCCAATCCAGCCCCAGCATTTT; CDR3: CASSEVPIQPQHF
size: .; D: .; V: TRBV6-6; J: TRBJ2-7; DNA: TGTGCCAGCAGTTACAGGGGCGGATCCTACGAGCAGTACTTC; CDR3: CASSYRGGSYEQYF
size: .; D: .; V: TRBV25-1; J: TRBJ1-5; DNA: TGTGCCAGCAGTCGCAGACGGCTAAATCAGCCCCAGCATTTT; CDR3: CASSRRRLNQPQHF
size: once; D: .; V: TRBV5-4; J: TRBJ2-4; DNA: TGTGCCAGCAGCTTGGACGTCTCCGACAAAAACATTCAGTACTTC; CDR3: CASSLDVSDKNIQYF
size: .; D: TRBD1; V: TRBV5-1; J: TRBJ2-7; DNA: TGCGCCAGCAGCTTGTGGGGACAGGGCAAATCGGGGGAGCAGTACTTC; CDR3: CASSLWGQGKSGEQYF
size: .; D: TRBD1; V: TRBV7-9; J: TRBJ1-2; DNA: TGTGCCAGCAGCTTAGGGACCGGGACAGATGACTATGGCTACACCTTC; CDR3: CASSLGTGTDDYGYTF
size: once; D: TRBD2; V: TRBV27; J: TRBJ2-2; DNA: TGTGCCAGCAGTCCCCTAGCGGGGGCGAACACCGGGGAGCTGTTTTTT; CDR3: CASSPLAGANTGELFF
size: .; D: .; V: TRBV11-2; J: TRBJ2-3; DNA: TGTGCCAGCAGCCGAGATCGGACTACCACAGATACGCAGTATTTT; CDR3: CASSRDRTTTDTQYF
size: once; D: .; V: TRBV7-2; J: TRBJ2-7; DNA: TGTGCCAGCAGCACAGTTCCATCCTACGAGCAGTACTTC; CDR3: CASSTVPSYEQYF
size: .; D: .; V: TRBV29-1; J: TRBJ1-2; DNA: TGCAGCGTTGCGGCAGGAGATGGCTACACCTTC; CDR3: CSVAAGDGYTF
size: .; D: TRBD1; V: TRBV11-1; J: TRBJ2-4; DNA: TGTGCCAGCAGCCCAGGACAGGGGTCCAACATAGCCAAAAACATTCAGTACTTC; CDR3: CASSPGQGSNIAKNIQYF
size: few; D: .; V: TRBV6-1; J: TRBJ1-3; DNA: TGTGCCAGCATGAGGACATATGGAAACACCATATATTTT; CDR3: CASMRTYGNTIYF
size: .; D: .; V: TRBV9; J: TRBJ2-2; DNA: TGTGCCAGCAGCGTAGAGTTCCGTTGGCAGGGGATTACCGGGGAGCTGTTTTTT; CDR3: CASSVEFRWQGITGELFF
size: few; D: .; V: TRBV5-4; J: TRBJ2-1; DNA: TGTGCCAGCAGCTTTTCGGCAGAGCCCTACAATGAGCAGTTCTTC; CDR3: CASSFSAEPYNEQFF
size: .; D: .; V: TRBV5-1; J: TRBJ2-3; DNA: TGCGCCAGCGGTGGCCACGGGGACCACCCTGTCACAGATACGCAGTATTTT; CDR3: CASGGHGDHPVTDTQYF
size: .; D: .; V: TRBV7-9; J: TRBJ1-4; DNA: TGTGCCAGCAGCTCCTTCTCCCCAAATGAAAAACTGTTTTTT; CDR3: CASSSFSPNEKLFF
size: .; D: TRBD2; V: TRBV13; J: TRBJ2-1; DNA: TGTGCCAGCAGCTCTACCGCGGGCGGGGGGGCGTGGAATGAGCAGTTCTTC; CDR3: CASSSTAGGGAWNEQFF
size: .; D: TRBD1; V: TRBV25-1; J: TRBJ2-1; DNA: TGTGCCAGCAGTTTTTGGCGGGACAGGGTCTACAATGAGCAGTTCTTC; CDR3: CASSFWRDRVYNEQFF
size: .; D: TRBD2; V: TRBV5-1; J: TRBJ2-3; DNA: TGCGCCAGCAGCACAGCGGGGGGAATAGCGGGGAGCACAGATACGCAGTATTTT; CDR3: CASSTAGGIAGSTDTQYF
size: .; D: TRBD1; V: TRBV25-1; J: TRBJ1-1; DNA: TGTGCCAGCAGAGCTCCTCCGGGACAGGGCTTCACTGAAGCTTTCTTT; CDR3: CASRAPPGQGFTEAFF
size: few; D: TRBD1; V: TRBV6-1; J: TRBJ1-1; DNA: TGTGCCCACTGGGACAGTGTTGAAGCTTTCTTT; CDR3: CAHWDSVEAFF
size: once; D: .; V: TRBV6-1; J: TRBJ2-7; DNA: TGTGCCAGCAGTGACACAGGGTTGGACGAGCAGTACTTC; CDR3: CASSDTGLDEQYF
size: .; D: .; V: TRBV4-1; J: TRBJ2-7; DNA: TGCGCCAGCAGCCAAGACTGGGGGGCAGGCTACGAGCAGTACTTC; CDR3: CASSQDWGAGYEQYF
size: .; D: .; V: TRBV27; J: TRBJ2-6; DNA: TGTGCCAGCAGTCCTTATGACTCTGGGGCCAACGTCCTGACTTTC; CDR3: CASSPYDSGANVLTF
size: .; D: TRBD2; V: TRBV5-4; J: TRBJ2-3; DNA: TGTGCCAGCAGCATTTGGCTAGCGGGGGGCCGCACAGATACGCAGTATTTT; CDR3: CASSIWLAGGRTDTQYF
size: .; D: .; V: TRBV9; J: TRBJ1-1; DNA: TGTGCCAGCAGCGTAGAGGGGGTAGAGAACACTGAAGCTTTCTTT; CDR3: CASSVEGVENTEAFF
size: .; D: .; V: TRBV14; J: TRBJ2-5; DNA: TGTGCCAGCAGCCCGTGGGAGGAGGGACCTTCGGAGACCCAGTACTTC; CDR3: CASSPWEEGPSETQYF
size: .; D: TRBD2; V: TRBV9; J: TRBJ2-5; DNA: TGTGCCAGCAGCGTAGTTAGCGGGGGGGCCCAAGGGACCCAGTACTTC; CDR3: CASSVVSGGAQGTQYF
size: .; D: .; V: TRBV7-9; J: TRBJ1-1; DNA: TGTGCCAGCAGCTTAGTGGGGAACACTGAAGCTTTCTTT; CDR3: CASSLVGNTEAFF
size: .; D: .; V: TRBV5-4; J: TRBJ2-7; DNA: TGTGCCAGCAGACGAGACAGGTTTGGGTCCTACGAGCAGTACTTC; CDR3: CASRRDRFGSYEQYF
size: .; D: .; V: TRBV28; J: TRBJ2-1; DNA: TGTGCCAGCAGTTTAACCGACAGCTCCTACAATGAGCAGTTCTTC; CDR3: CASSLTDSSYNEQFF
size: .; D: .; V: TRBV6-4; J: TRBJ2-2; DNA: TGTGCCAGCAGTGACTCGACAGCCACCGGGGAGCTGTTTTTT; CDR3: CASSDSTATGELFF
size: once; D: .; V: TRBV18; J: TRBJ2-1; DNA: TGTGCCAGCTCACTCTACCCTATTAACAATGAGCAGTTCTTC; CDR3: CASSLYPINNEQFF